The entry below gives a single TCR beta chain sequence along with its context. Between the trimmed V and J ends, which lost 7 bases and 6 bases, there was a span of 16 bases. CDR3 length: 12 residues. From germline, CDR1 is SQVTM and CDR2 ANQGSEA. TCRdb re-analysed the 5' RACE reads in MiXCR, keeping a single row per CDR3 protein. The sample lists under 800,000 distinct CDR3 sequences; less than 25% were seen once. These data are taken from a study of identical twins. The same data also contributed to another study, on T cells expressing NK-cell markers.

The J gene is TRBJ2-7, the V gene TRBV29-1; no clear D. Sequencing was carried out using PBMCs. This receptor was identified in a woman under 30 in good health. DNA of the CDR3: TGCAGCGGGCTGGGCGAATCTTCCGAGCAGTACTTC. Its translation: CSGLGESSEQYF.